Below are 23 T cell receptor beta chains sequenced from a single sample in a study of identical twins. MiXCR, applied by TCRdb to the 5' RACE reads, yields one record per CDR3 protein. Of some 270,000 distinct CDR3 sequences listed, about 8% are singletons. The data were also submitted as part of a second study, on yellow fever vaccine responses in identical twins.

Sequenced: CD8+ T cells sorted from blood. All receptors derive from a young woman in good health.

Regarding this clonotype: The junction departs from the called germline gene at one end, perhaps through a read error. V and J are TRBV9 and TRBJ2-2; 11 positions match TRBD2. This CDR3 spans 15 amino acids. CDR1 is SGDLS, CDR2 YYNGEE, per germline. The CDR3 nucleotides read TGTGCCAGCAGCGTTACTAGCGGGAGCACCCGGGAGCTGTTTTTT. It codes for CASSVTSGSTRELFF.

This clonotype came up a few times. The chain combines TRBV5-6 with TRBJ1-2, with a possible D match to TRBD1 (6 bases). CDR1 SGHDT and CDR2 YYEEEE come from the germline V gene. Between the trimmed V and J ends, which lost 0 bases and 5 bases, there was a span of 14 bases. This CDR3 spans 15 amino acids. CDR3 DNA: TGTGCCAGCAGCTTGGAGGGGGGGCGCACATATGGCTACACCTTC. This encodes CASSLEGGRTYGYTF. The whole variable domain, filled in from reference TRBV5-6 and TRBJ1-2, reads DAGVTQSPTHLIKTRGQQVTLRCSPKSGHDTVSWYQQALGQGPQFIFQYYEEEERQRGNFPDRFSGHQFPNYSSELNVNALLLGDSALYLCASSLEGGRTYGYTFGSGTRLTVV.

This clonotype came up a few times. The rearrangement joins TRBV20-1 to TRBJ2-3; tentative D call: TRBD2 (6 bases). The CDR3 length is 15 residues. V gave up 3 bases and J gave up 4 bases, with 17 bases separating them. The V gene's germline CDR1 is DFQATT and CDR2 SNEGSKA (reference sequence). CDR3 sequence (DNA): TGCAGTGCTAGGCGGGGCCAGTTCGTAGCAGATACGCAGTATTTT. This translates into CSARRGQFVADTQYF.

At least ten counts were recorded for this clonotype. The V gene is TRBV18, the J gene TRBJ2-7; no firm D call. The V end lost 2 bases, the J end lost 0 bases, and 14 bases lay between the germline ends. The CDR3 is made up of 16 amino acids. The V gene's germline CDR1 is KGHSH and CDR2 LQKENI. The CDR3 sequence is CASSPESPTISYEQYF. The DNA of the CDR3 is TGTGCCAGCTCACCAGAGTCTCCCACGATCTCCTACGAGCAGTACTTC. Based on the CDR3 plus reference TRBV18 and TRBJ2-7, the full variable domain is NAGVMQNPRHLVRRRGQEARLRCSPMKGHSHVYWYRQLPEEGLKFMVYLQKENIIDESGMPKERFSAEFPKEGPSILRIQQVVRGDSAAYFCASSPESPTISYEQYFGPGTRLTVT.

This clonotype came up many times. The V gene is TRBV7-9, the J gene TRBJ2-3; TRBD1 agrees at 9 bases. Germline values: CDR1 SEHNR, CDR2 FQNEAQ (reference sequence). The junction had 7 bases not matched to a gene; V was cut back by 4 bases and J by 5 bases. The CDR3 is 15 amino acids. This CDR3 is CASSSPGTGIDTQYF. Here the CDR3 DNA reads TGTGCCAGCAGCTCGCCCGGGACAGGGATAGATACGCAGTATTTT.

Ten or more counts support this clonotype. V usage is TRBV7-2 and J usage is TRBJ2-6, with D unresolved. The CDR3 spans 15 residues. The germline V gene encodes CDR1 SGHTA and CDR2 FQGNSA. Trimming cost V 3 bases and J 3 bases, with 9 bases left between them. This chain's CDR3 is CASSFEHFGANVLTF. The CDR3 DNA follows: TGTGCCAGCAGCTTTGAGCATTTTGGGGCCAACGTCCTGACTTTC.

This clonotype has just a few counts. J is TRBJ2-7 and V is TRBV4-1; 7 bases map to TRBD1. The CDR3 runs to 14 residues. The germline V gene encodes CDR1 MGHRA and CDR2 YSYEKL. V gave up 4 bases and J gave up 3 bases; unmatched junction bases: 6. CDR3 protein: CASSPGTDLYEQYF. The CDR3 nucleotides are TGCGCCAGCAGCCCCGGGACAGACCTCTACGAGCAGTACTTC.

This clonotype was observed a few times. This rearrangement joins TRBV4-3 to TRBJ2-7, with 8 bases identical to TRBD1. This CDR3 has 15 residues. Germline CDR1 LGHNA, CDR2 YSLEER. V lost 1 base and J lost 3; bases outside the gene matches: 5. The CDR3: CASSQGRTGFYEQYF. CDR3 DNA: TGCGCCAGCAGCCAAGGACGGACAGGGTTCTACGAGCAGTACTTC.

This clonotype came up many times. The J gene is TRBJ2-1, the V gene TRBV4-3; 7 nucleotides align to TRBD1. J lost 1 base, V lost 0 bases, and 6 bases had no gene match. The CDR3 totals 17 residues. The germline V gene has CDR1 LGHNA and CDR2 YSLEER. CDR3 in amino acids: CASSQDTGTESYNEQFF. As DNA, the CDR3 is TGCGCCAGCAGCCAAGATACCGGGACAGAATCCTACAATGAGCAGTTCTTC.

CDR3 region: CATSDLYRVGNTGELFF. The DNA of the CDR3 is TGTGCCACCAGTGATTTGTACAGGGTTGGCAACACCGGGGAGCTGTTTTTT. The chain uses TRBV24-1 and TRBJ2-2; D is perhaps TRBD1 (6 bases). V lost 0 bases and J lost 2, with 12 bases in between. This CDR3 has 17 amino acids. CDR1 KGHDR and CDR2 SFDVKD come from the germline V gene.

This clonotype came up many times. The genes are TRBV12-3 or TRBV12-4 and TRBJ2-7; perhaps TRBD2 as D (6 bases). This CDR3 spans 13 amino acids. V gave up 4 bases and J gave up 2 bases, with 9 bases separating them. CDR3 nucleotides: TGTGCCAGCAGTTACGGGGGTACCTACGAGCAGTACTTC. Its protein product is CASSYGGTYEQYF.

The chain has TRBV24-1 and TRBJ1-1; TRBD1 might be the D (5 bases). Germline V gene data show CDR1 as KGHDR and CDR2 as SFDVKD. The CDR3 is 14 residues long. V lost 2 bases to trimming and J lost 3 bases, with 9 bases between them. CDR3 bases: TGTGCCACCAGTGATTCGGGGACGTACACTGAAGCTTTCTTT. The encoded protein is CATSDSGTYTEAFF.

The chain has TRBV11-2 and TRBJ2-3; D may be TRBD2 (6 bases). The germline gives CDR1 SGHAT, CDR2 FQNNGV. CDR3 length: 14 amino acids. V gave up 11 bases and J gave up 2 bases, with 17 bases separating them. In DNA form, the CDR3 reads TGTGCCTCCGACCGCTGGGGACTCACAGATACGCAGTATTTT. Translated, it gives CASDRWGLTDTQYF. Full variable domain (outside the CDR3, taken from reference TRBV11-2 and TRBJ2-3): EAGVAQSPRYKIIEKRQSVAFWCNPISGHATLYWYQQILGQGPKLLIQFQNNGVVDDSQLPKDRFSAERLKGVDSTLKIQPAKLEDSAVYLCASDRWGLTDTQYFGPGTRLTVL.

The rearrangement links TRBV29-1 to TRBJ2-1; D unclear. Germline-derived CDR1 and CDR2 are SQVTM and ANQGSEA. Trimming stripped 2 bases from V and 6 bases from J, with 11 bases between. The CDR3 covers 13 residues. CDR3 DNA: TGCAGCGTTGAATTTTATTCGATCAATGAGCAGTTCTTC. The encoded protein is CSVEFYSINEQFF.

About this clonotype: This may be a read error, as it is one base from a much larger clone. The chain couples TRBV7-9 to TRBJ2-7; D unclear. The germline V gene has CDR1 SEHNR and CDR2 FQNEAQ (reference sequence). The length of the CDR3 is 14 residues. In nucleotides, the CDR3 is TGTACCAGCGCCCACACAAGAGGTGATCCCGAGCAGTACTTC. Protein sequence: CTSAHTRGDPEQYF.

V usage is TRBV10-1 and J usage is TRBJ1-5, with D possibly matching TRBD1 (5 bases). V gave up 0 bases and J gave up 2 bases, with 11 bases separating them. The CDR3 consists of 16 residues. Germline V gene sequence: CDR1 WNHNN, CDR2 SYGVQD (reference sequence). CDR3 bases: TGCGCCAGCAGTGAGTCCGGGGGTTCAGGCAATCAGCCCCAGCATTTT. It yields the protein CASSESGGSGNQPQHF.

This clonotype was picked up many times. This sequence joins TRBV5-1 and TRBJ2-1; the D gene is possibly TRBD1 (5 bases). The CDR3 totals 13 residues. Between the trimmed V and J ends, which lost 5 bases and 10 bases, there was a span of 16 bases. The germline gives CDR1 SGHRS, CDR2 YFSETQ. The CDR3 loop reads CASSTENRMEQFF. CDR3 in DNA: TGCGCCAGCAGTACAGAAAACAGGATGGAGCAGTTCTTC.

The CDR3 nucleotides read TGTGCCAGCAGCGGACAGGGCCAAGAGACCCAGTACTTC. Translated: CASSGQGQETQYF. The gene calls are TRBV27 and TRBJ2-5, with 8 bases identical to TRBD1. Germline V gives CDR1 MNHEY, CDR2 SMNVEV (reference sequence). The CDR3 extends over 13 amino acids. Germline trimming cut 6 bases from V and 1 base from J; bases unmatched to any gene: 1.

This clonotype came up a few times. V gene TRBV15 combines with J gene TRBJ1-2, with 10 nucleotides matching TRBD1. Germline CDR1 LNHNV, CDR2 YYDKDF (reference sequence). The CDR3 extends over 14 amino acids. The V segment lost 6 bases and the J segment 4 bases; nucleotides outside the gene matches: 5. CDR3 residues: CATSATGGLYGYTF. DNA for the CDR3: TGTGCCACCAGTGCGACAGGGGGCCTCTATGGCTACACCTTC.

The sample holds a few counts of this clonotype. This chain connects TRBV11-1 to TRBJ2-1, with TRBD2 matching 16 bases. Germline assignment: CDR1 SGHAT and CDR2 FQDESV (reference sequence). The junction had 12 bases not matched to a gene; V was cut back by 5 bases and J by 8 bases. The CDR3 runs 18 residues. CDR3 DNA: TGTGCCAGCAGCCCTCTGGGACTAGCGGGAGGGCCTCTGGATGAGCAGTTCTTC. Amino acids: CASSPLGLAGGPLDEQFF.

This clonotype was counted ten times or more. The V call is TRBV27, the J call TRBJ1-4; D is undetermined. The germline V gene encodes CDR1 MNHEY and CDR2 SMNVEV (reference sequence). CDR3 length: 11 amino acids. V was pared by 6 bases and J by 8 bases, with 7 bases between. The CDR3 DNA sequence: TGTGCCAGCAGCCCGGGCGAAAAACTGTTTTTT. Its translation: CASSPGEKLFF.

This clonotype was observed many times. The chain is built from TRBV6-1 and TRBJ2-3, with D perhaps matching TRBD2 (5 bases). The V end lost 6 bases, the J end lost 6 bases, and 13 bases lay between the germline ends. Looked up from germline, CDR1 is MNHNS and CDR2 is SASEGT. The CDR3 runs 13 residues. CDR3 bases: TGTGCCAGCAGCCTAACTAGGACTGATACGCAGTATTTT. This translates into CASSLTRTDTQYF.

About this clonotype itself: Being one base from a much bigger clone, this may be a read error. The rearrangement joins TRBV7-3 to TRBJ2-7; D gene unclear. Germline V gives CDR1 SGHTA, CDR2 FQGTGA. This CDR3 has 15 amino acids. In DNA, the CDR3 is TGTGCCAGCAGCTTATCTGCAGGAAGCTCCTACGAGCACTACTTC. It codes for CASSLSAGSSYEHYF. The whole variable domain, remainder taken from reference TRBV7-3 and TRBJ2-7, is GAGVSQTPSNKVTEKGKYVELRCDPISGHTALYWYRQSLGQGPEFLIYFQGTGAADDSGLPNDRFFAVRPEGSVSTLKIQRTERGDSAVYLCASSLSAGSSYEHYFGPGTRLTVT.